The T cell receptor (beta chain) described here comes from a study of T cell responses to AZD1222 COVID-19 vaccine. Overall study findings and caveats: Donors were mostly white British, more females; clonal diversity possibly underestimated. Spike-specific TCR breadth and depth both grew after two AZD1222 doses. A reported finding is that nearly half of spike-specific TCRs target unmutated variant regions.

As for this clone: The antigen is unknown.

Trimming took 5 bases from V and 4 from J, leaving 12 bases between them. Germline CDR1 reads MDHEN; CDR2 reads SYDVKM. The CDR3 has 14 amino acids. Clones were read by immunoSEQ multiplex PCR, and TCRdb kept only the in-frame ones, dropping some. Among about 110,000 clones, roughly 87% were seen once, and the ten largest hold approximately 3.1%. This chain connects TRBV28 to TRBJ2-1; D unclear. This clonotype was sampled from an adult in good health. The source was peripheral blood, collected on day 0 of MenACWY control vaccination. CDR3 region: CASSPPLGYNEQFF. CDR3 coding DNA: TGTGCCAGCAGTCCCCCTCTGGGGTACAATGAGCAGTTCTTC.